This entry lists 25 T cell receptor beta chains sequenced from one sample in a study of blood T cells in healthy people across ages. Through a sample-barcoded 5' primer and a J-beta primer mix, a second PCR was run for roughly 7 to 12 cycles. Each CDR3 protein is one row after TCRdb ran MiXCR on the 5' RACE reads. The data hold around 1.5 million distinct CDR3 sequences, with about 31% observed a single time. Sequencing used blood. These receptors all come from a woman aged 25 to 39 in good health.

The V gene is TRBV7-2, the J gene TRBJ2-1; unclear D gene. V lost 5 bases and J lost 9, with 17 bases in between. This CDR3 is 14 amino acids long. The V gene's germline CDR1 is SGHTA and CDR2 FQGNSA. The CDR3 reads CASSHRTLLAEQFF. DNA for the CDR3: TGTGCCAGCAGCCACCGGACCTTGTTGGCTGAGCAGTTCTTC. Supplemented by reference TRBV7-2 and TRBJ2-1, the full variable domain reads GAGVSQSPSNKVTEKGKDVELRCDPISGHTALYWYRQSLGQGLEFLIYFQGNSAPDKSGLPSDRFSAERTGGSVSTLTIQRTQQEDSAVYLCASSHRTLLAEQFFGPGTRLTVL.

This clonotype has a handful of counts. This sequence joins TRBV20-1 and TRBJ2-5; D is tentatively TRBD1 or TRBD2 (5 bases each). Trimming removed 1 base from V and 4 bases from J, with 13 bases in between. This CDR3 is built from 14 residues. CDR1 DFQATT and CDR2 SNEGSKA come from the germline V gene (reference sequence). CDR3 in DNA: TGCAGTGCTAGAGTGGTCAGGGCGGGAGAGACCCAGTACTTC. This sequence encodes CSARVVRAGETQYF.

In its sample, this clonotype was seen a few times. The V and J genes are TRBV7-2 and TRBJ2-1; the match to TRBD2 covers 7 bases. V lost 6 bases and J lost 2; bases outside the gene matches: 10. Germline V lookup: CDR1 SGHTA, CDR2 FQGNSA. The CDR3 covers 16 residues. DNA for the CDR3: TGTGCCAGCAGGCCCTCGGGAGGCCGAACCTACAATGAGCAGTTCTTC. This encodes CASRPSGGRTYNEQFF. The whole variable domain, remainder taken from reference TRBV7-2 and TRBJ2-1, is GAGVSQSPSNKVTEKGKDVELRCDPISGHTALYWYRQSLGQGLEFLIYFQGNSAPDKSGLPSDRFSAERTGGSVSTLTIQRTQQEDSAVYLCASRPSGGRTYNEQFFGPGTRLTVL.

This clonotype was observed a handful of times. The rearrangement uses TRBV10-3 and TRBJ2-3, with 7 nucleotides matching TRBD1. Germline loops: CDR1 ENHRY, CDR2 SYGVKD. The CDR3 consists of 14 residues. J gave up 2 bases and V 6 bases, and 5 bases lay outside the gene matches. CDR3 in DNA: TGTGCCATCAGCGCCGGGACAGACACAGATACGCAGTATTTT. Translation: CAISAGTDTDTQYF.

The table lists this clonotype with a few counts. The chain couples TRBV6-1 to TRBJ2-7; the match to TRBD1 covers 7 bases. The trim removed 3 bases at V and 2 bases at J, leaving 13 bases unmatched. This CDR3 contains 17 residues. The V gene's germline CDR1 is MNHNS and CDR2 SASEGT. CDR3 in DNA: TGTGCCAGCAGTGACCTGAGGGGGCCTTATTCCACCTACGAGCAGTACTTC. This encodes CASSDLRGPYSTYEQYF.

This clonotype was seen ten or more times. The chain links TRBV29-1 to TRBJ2-3; possible D gene TRBD2, 6 bases. CDR3 length: 12 amino acids. In germline, CDR1 is SQVTM, CDR2 ANQGSEA. Trimming left V 4 bases short and J 5 bases short, with 10 bases between. CDR3 sequence: CSVGLAEDTQYF. As DNA, the CDR3 is TGCAGCGTTGGCTTAGCGGAAGATACGCAGTATTTT.

For this clonotype: An end of the junction does not agree with germline; a read error may underlie this. This chain uses TRBV20-1 with TRBJ1-6; D unresolved. Germline loops: CDR1 DFQATT, CDR2 SNEGSKA (reference sequence). The CDR3 spans 13 residues. The CDR3 is CSAREEYNSPLHF. CDR3 DNA: TGCAGTGCCAGAGAGGAGTATAATTCACCCCTCCACTTT.

The chain combines TRBV6-5 with TRBJ1-1; 7 nucleotides line up with TRBD1. Per the germline V gene, CDR1 is MNHEY and CDR2 is SVGAGI. The CDR3 runs 14 residues. V gave up 2 bases and J gave up 4 bases; unmatched junction bases: 4. CDR3 residues: CASSYGTAPTEAFF. CDR3 DNA sequence: TGTGCCAGCAGTTACGGGACAGCTCCCACTGAAGCTTTCTTT.

This clonotype was recorded a few times. The rearrangement uses TRBV21-1 and TRBJ1-5; whether TRBD1, the table's D call, matches the DNA was not checked. TRBV21-1 is assigned pseudogene status. The CDR3 is 15 amino acids. The CDR3 DNA sequence: TGTGCCAGCACCGATAGACGGACCCGGGGTCAGCCCCAGCATTTT. Translation gives CASTDRRTRGQPQHF.

The V and J genes are TRBV7-9 and TRBJ2-7; the D gene could be TRBD1 or TRBD2 (9 bases each). This CDR3 has 19 amino acids. Germline lookup yields CDR1 SEHNR and CDR2 FQNEAQ (reference sequence). V was trimmed by 5 bases and J by 5 bases, leaving 31 bases between them. The CDR3 spells CASSLRTGDSGRWVDEQYF. CDR3 nucleotide sequence: TGTGCCAGCAGCCTGCGGACAGGGGATAGCGGGAGATGGGTCGACGAGCAGTACTTC.

This clonotype was recorded a few times. J is TRBJ2-5 and V is TRBV28; a possible D gene is TRBD2 (5 bases). Trimming left V 4 bases short and J 1 base short, with 16 bases between. The CDR3 sequence is 16 residues long. Germline V gene data show CDR1 as MDHEN and CDR2 as SYDVKM. The CDR3 loop is CASSSRGAGVQETQYF. CDR3 DNA sequence: TGTGCCAGCAGTTCCCGAGGTGCGGGCGTCCAAGAGACCCAGTACTTC.

Written as DNA, the CDR3 is TGTGCCAGCAGCTCCACCGCCGATACGCAGTATTTT. This encodes CASSSTADTQYF. V and J are TRBV6-6 and TRBJ2-3; unclear D gene. The germline CDR1 and CDR2 sequences are MNHNY and SVGAGI (reference sequence). Trimming took 6 bases from V and 6 from J, leaving 10 bases between them. The CDR3 sequence is 12 residues long.

The chain combines TRBV25-1 with TRBJ2-2; TRBD2 aligns across 14 bases. Germline CDR1 MGHDK, CDR2 SYGVNS. The CDR3 covers 18 residues. The J segment lost 1 base and the V segment lost 5 bases, leaving 6 bases of the junction unmatched. CDR3 in amino acids: CASSPGTSGSENTGELFF. The CDR3 region has the DNA TGTGCCAGCAGTCCCGGGACTAGCGGGAGCGAGAACACCGGGGAGCTGTTTTTT.

The V gene is TRBV29-1, the J gene TRBJ2-7; TRBD1 aligns across 7 bases. CDR3 length: 13 residues. V was pared by 4 bases and J by 6 bases, with 9 bases of the junction left unmatched. Per the germline V gene, CDR1 is SQVTM and CDR2 is ANQGSEA. The CDR3 is CSVGPQGWGEQYF. The CDR3 coding sequence is TGCAGCGTTGGGCCACAGGGGTGGGGCGAGCAGTACTTC.

This clonotype was detected a few times. This sequence joins TRBV5-4 and TRBJ2-5; a weak D match, TRBD2 (5 bases). The J call may be mistaken, given a closer DNA end match to TRBJ2-7. There are 13 residues in the CDR3. Germline V gives CDR1 SGHNT, CDR2 YYREEE (reference sequence). CDR3 sequence (DNA): TGTGCCAGCAGCTTGGAGAGGACTTACGAGCAGTACTTC. As protein: CASSLERTYEQYF.

The chain couples TRBV2 to TRBJ1-5; no clear D gene. Deletions cut 4 bases from V and 7 bases from J, with 11 bases between. Germline CDR1 reads SNHLY; CDR2 reads FYNNEI. The CDR3 length is 13 residues. The CDR3 DNA reads as TGTGCCAGCAGTGTGAGGGTACAACAGCCCCAGCATTTT. It encodes CASSVRVQQPQHF.

The chain recombines TRBV20-1 with TRBJ1-2; D remains unclear. V lost 6 bases and J 0 bases, leaving 14 bases between the germline ends. CDR1 is DFQATT and CDR2 is SNEGSKA in the germline V gene (reference sequence). There are 14 residues in the CDR3. The CDR3 protein is CSATVGGSNYGYTF. The CDR3 DNA reads as TGCAGTGCGACGGTTGGCGGATCTAACTATGGCTACACCTTC.

V gene TRBV5-1 combines with J gene TRBJ2-3; 10 positions agree with TRBD1. From germline, CDR1 is SGHRS and CDR2 YFSETQ. V trimming: 0 bases; J trimming: 7 bases; junction bases outside the gene matches: 5. This CDR3 spans 15 amino acids. CDR3 nucleotides: TGCGCCAGCAGCTTGGGAGACAGGGGGCCGAATACGCAGTATTTT. Translating it yields CASSLGDRGPNTQYF.

The chain couples TRBV9 to TRBJ2-7; D tentatively fits TRBD1 or TRBD2 (5 bases each). V dropped 8 bases and J dropped 5 bases, with 20 bases sitting between them. The CDR3 totals 14 residues. Looked up from germline, CDR1 is SGDLS and CDR2 is YYNGEE. CDR3 nucleotide sequence: TGTGCCAGTTCCGCCGGCGCAGGGAGCCACGAGCAGTACTTC. Translating it yields CASSAGAGSHEQYF.

The CDR3 sequence is CASSPGGEGWNTGELFF. CDR3 sequence (DNA): TGTGCCAGCAGTCCGGGGGGCGAGGGGTGGAACACCGGGGAGCTGTTTTTT. This chain connects TRBV9 to TRBJ2-2; maybe TRBD2 (7 bases). CDR1 and CDR2 from the germline V gene are SGDLS and YYNGEE. The CDR3 sequence is 17 residues long. Trimming cost V 5 bases and J 1 base, with 18 bases left between them.

The rearrangement uses TRBV7-9 and TRBJ2-1; possible D gene TRBD2, 6 bases. The CDR3 sequence is 15 residues long. Germline lookup yields CDR1 SEHNR and CDR2 FQNEAQ (reference sequence). V lost 2 bases, J lost 6 bases, and 14 bases lay in between. The CDR3 loop reads CASSLSATGGNEQFF. As DNA, the CDR3 is TGTGCCAGCAGCTTAAGCGCCACCGGGGGCAATGAGCAGTTCTTC. Supplemented by reference TRBV7-9 and TRBJ2-1, the full variable domain reads DTGVSQNPRHKITKRGQNVTFRCDPISEHNRLYWYRQTLGQGPEFLTYFQNEAQLEKSRLLSDRFSAERPKGSFSTLEIQRTEQGDSAMYLCASSLSATGGNEQFFGPGTRLTVL.

The J gene is TRBJ2-5, the V gene TRBV20-1; 9 positions match TRBD2. CDR1 DFQATT and CDR2 SNEGSKA come from the germline V gene (reference sequence). This CDR3 spans 13 amino acids. The V gene end was trimmed by 6 bases and the J gene end by 11 bases; junction bases not matched to a gene: 13. CDR3 DNA: TGCAGTGCGCATAGACTAGCGGAAAATGAGCAGTACTTC. Translated, it gives CSAHRLAENEQYF.

This chain uses TRBV10-3 with TRBJ2-4; the D call may be TRBD1 or TRBD2 (5 bases each). The DNA end is more similar to TRBJ2-7, so the J call may be wrong. The CDR3 contains 15 residues. Germline V gives CDR1 ENHRY, CDR2 SYGVKD. CDR3: CAIKRSREAPSEQYF. The CDR3 DNA reads TGTGCCATCAAGCGGAGCAGGGAAGCCCCTAGCGAGCAGTACTTC.

This clonotype was counted between two and nine times. The V call is TRBV25-1, the J call TRBJ2-3; D possibly corresponds to TRBD1 (6 bases). This CDR3 comprises 14 residues. V dropped 7 bases and J dropped 3 bases, with 14 bases sitting between them. The germline CDR1 and CDR2 sequences are MGHDK and SYGVNS. The DNA for the CDR3 is TGTGCCAGCACCGACCCCCAGGGGACAGATACGCAGTATTTT. Its protein product is CASTDPQGTDTQYF.

The J gene is TRBJ2-1, the V gene TRBV20-1; 7 nucleotides align to TRBD1. CDR1 DFQATT and CDR2 SNEGSKA come from the germline V gene (reference sequence). The V gene end was trimmed by 1 base and the J gene end by 0 bases; junction bases not matched to a gene: 3. This CDR3 has 15 amino acids. The CDR3 spells CSARVGGSSYNEQFF. Written as DNA, the CDR3 is TGCAGTGCTAGAGTAGGGGGCAGCTCCTACAATGAGCAGTTCTTC.